Listed below are T cell receptor beta chains from one sample, sequenced in a study of spatial heterogeneity in lung cancer. One entry per CDR3 protein results from TCRdb running MiXCR on the 5' RACE reads. The data hold roughly 3,900 distinct CDR3 sequences, with roughly 4.3% observed a single time. Source: lung tumor tissue, taken at surgery. These receptors originate from a male donor with early-stage non-small cell lung cancer. Each CDR3 is given without its conserved first and last residue.

J gene	V gene	CDR3 length	CDR3 protein
TRBJ1-1	TRBV7-8	12	ASSFGQMNTEAF
TRBJ1-2	TRBV7-2	11	ASSLAGGYGYT
TRBJ2-2	TRBV10-3	13	AIKEGTSFGGELF
TRBJ2-2	TRBV6-5	12	ASNVGPNTGELF
TRBJ2-4	TRBV19	12	ASSQGTGSGIQY
TRBJ2-6	TRBV7-9	17	ASSLKAGGAFSGANVLT
TRBJ2-7	TRBV5-5	12	ASSLEVGSQEQY
TRBJ2-1	TRBV11-2	13	ASSQILQTENEQF
TRBJ1-4	TRBV20-1	9	SARDSEKLF
TRBJ2-1	TRBV25-1	12	ASRGGQGFNEQF